The 17 T cell receptor beta chains below were found in one sample sequenced in a study of CD8 T cells in acute hepatitis C reinfection. Clones were sequenced by immunoSEQ multiplex PCR, and TCRdb holds only the in-frame ones, with some missing. The sample holds fewer than 40,000 clones, 75% to 90% seen once. The time point denotes: naive CD8 control sorted from an acute-time-point sample. What was sequenced was naive CD8+ T cells from PBMCs. These receptor sequences come from a woman between 18 and 29 years old who spontaneously cleared hepatitis C infection.

This sequence joins TRBV25-1 and TRBJ2-1; TRBD2 agrees at 9 bases. The V gene's germline CDR1 is MGHDK and CDR2 SYGVNS. The junction had 6 bases not matched to a gene; V was cut back by 6 bases and J by 6 bases. The CDR3 length is 14 residues. The CDR3: CASRLAGFRNEQFF. Here the CDR3 DNA reads TGTGCCAGCAGACTAGCGGGTTTCCGCAATGAGCAGTTCTTC.

J is TRBJ2-1 and V is TRBV27; possible D gene TRBD1, 5 bases. CDR3 length: 12 residues. Germline loops: CDR1 MNHEY, CDR2 SMNVEV (reference sequence). The V end lost 7 bases, the J end lost 8 bases, and 12 bases lay between the germline ends. The CDR3 protein is CASMQQGYEQFF. In DNA, the CDR3 is TGTGCCAGCATGCAGCAGGGCTATGAGCAGTTCTTC.

The genes are TRBV6-5 and TRBJ2-7; 8 nucleotides line up with TRBD2. The CDR3 covers 16 residues. The germline gives CDR1 MNHEY, CDR2 SVGAGI. V gave up 0 bases and J gave up 2 bases; unmatched junction bases: 6. Written as DNA, the CDR3 is TGTGCCAGCAGTTACTCTTTTAGCGGGATACCCTACGAGCAGTACTTC. This translates into CASSYSFSGIPYEQYF.

The chain recombines TRBV21-1 with TRBJ2-1; TRBD2, the table's D call, lacks a check against the DNA. TRBV21-1 is a recognized pseudogene. This CDR3 spans 14 amino acids. CDR3 region: CASSNRDLDNEQFF. CDR3 sequence (DNA): TGTGCCAGCAGCAACCGGGACTTGGACAATGAGCAGTTCTTC.

The chain joins TRBV27 to TRBJ2-1, with TRBD2 as a possible D gene (6 bases). Germline assignment: CDR1 MNHEY and CDR2 SMNVEV (reference sequence). The CDR3 extends over 15 amino acids. Trimming shortened V by 7 bases and J by 3 bases, and 16 bases separated the two germline ends. Here the CDR3 DNA reads TGTGCCAGCAATGGTAGGCTAGCGAGCTACAATGAGCAGTTCTTC. This translates into CASNGRLASYNEQFF.

The count of this clone is one. The CDR3 DNA sequence: TGCGCCAGCAGCTACGGGGCTGAAGCTTTCTTT. This translates into CASSYGAEAFF. The rearrangement uses TRBV5-1 and TRBJ1-1; D unresolved. This CDR3 region has 11 residues. V lost 3 bases and J 6 bases, leaving 6 bases between the germline ends. Germline V gene sequence: CDR1 SGHRS, CDR2 YFSETQ.

This rearrangement joins TRBV5-1 to TRBJ2-1; 9 bases map to TRBD2. The CDR3 covers 15 residues. CDR1 is SGHRS, CDR2 YFSETQ, per germline. V trimming: 5 bases; J trimming: 5 bases; junction bases outside the gene matches: 8. The CDR3 sequence is CASRPLGLANNEQFF. The CDR3 coding sequence is TGCGCCAGCAGACCCCTGGGACTAGCTAACAATGAGCAGTTCTTC.

The CDR3 region is CATSGKWGLAGIPSTDTQYF. Here the CDR3 DNA reads TGTGCCACCAGCGGAAAATGGGGACTAGCGGGAATCCCTAGCACAGATACGCAGTATTTT. The chain employs TRBV15 and TRBJ2-3, with 13 nucleotides matching TRBD2. V lost 5 bases to trimming and J lost 0 bases; unmatched junction nucleotides: 14. CDR1 and CDR2 (germline): LNHNV, YYDKDF (reference sequence). CDR3 length: 20 residues.

V is TRBV11-2 and J is TRBJ1-3; D may be TRBD1 (6 bases). The CDR3 consists of 14 residues. The V and J ends lost 5 bases and 4 bases respectively, with 12 bases between them. Germline lookup yields CDR1 SGHAT and CDR2 FQNNGV. The CDR3 sequence is CASSPGAGGNTIYF. CDR3 bases: TGTGCCAGCAGCCCAGGGGCGGGGGGAAACACCATATATTTT.

V is TRBV4-1 and J is TRBJ2-7; D is undetermined. The CDR3 consists of 13 residues. Trimming left V 0 bases short and J 0 bases short, with 3 bases between. Germline V gives CDR1 MGHRA, CDR2 YSYEKL. CDR3 loop: CASSQERSYEQYF. CDR3 bases: TGCGCCAGCAGCCAAGAACGCTCCTACGAGCAGTACTTC.

This clone was detected once. J is TRBJ1-1 and V is TRBV7-9; 8 positions agree with TRBD1. Germline CDR1 is SEHNR and CDR2 is FQNEAQ (reference sequence). V shed 4 bases, J shed 4 bases, and the junction held 11 bases outside the gene matches. CDR3 length: 16 residues. This CDR3 reads CASSSGEQGGGTEAFF. Here the CDR3 DNA reads TGTGCCAGCAGCTCAGGGGAACAGGGGGGAGGCACTGAAGCTTTCTTT.

The chain combines TRBV11-2 with TRBJ2-1, with D uncertain. The CDR3 contains 13 residues. V was pared by 1 base and J by 8 bases, with 9 bases between. The germline V gene has CDR1 SGHAT and CDR2 FQNNGV. This CDR3 reads CASSLAPRDEQFF. The CDR3 DNA follows: TGTGCCAGCAGCTTAGCCCCCCGGGATGAGCAGTTCTTC.

The chain couples TRBV4-1 to TRBJ2-7; D unresolved. The germline V gene encodes CDR1 MGHRA and CDR2 YSYEKL. The CDR3 runs to 14 residues. Deletions cut 0 bases from V and 0 bases from J, with 6 bases between. The chain's CDR3 is CASSQDEPSYEQYF. The CDR3 DNA is TGCGCCAGCAGCCAAGATGAGCCCTCCTACGAGCAGTACTTC.

Note on this clone: Other nucleotide sequences from this sample produce the same CDR3. The chain joins TRBV10-1 to TRBJ1-1; 8 bases are a match to TRBD1. Germline assignment: CDR1 WNHNN and CDR2 SYGVQD (reference sequence). Losses at the gene ends were 1 base for V and 9 bases for J; bases not matched to a gene: 4. CDR3 size: 13 residues. The CDR3 nucleotides are TGCGCCAGCAGTGAGTGGGGGACAGGACAAGCTTTCTTT. Amino acids: CASSEWGTGQAFF.

The chain employs TRBV27 and TRBJ2-7; D is unclear. The CDR3 is 14 residues long. The V gene lost 4 bases and the J gene lost 0 bases, with 10 bases spanning the gap. Germline V gene data show CDR1 as MNHEY and CDR2 as SMNVEV (reference sequence). CDR3 amino acids: CASSSTMDSYEQYF. CDR3 in DNA: TGTGCCAGCAGTTCAACTATGGACTCCTACGAGCAGTACTTC.

The chain recombines TRBV5-1 with TRBJ2-5; 8 bases agree with TRBD1. The germline CDR1 and CDR2 sequences are SGHRS and YFSETQ. This CDR3 is 14 amino acids long. With 5 bases clipped from V and 2 bases from J, the junction kept 5 bases outside the gene matches. CDR3 residues: CASRLDRAQETQYF. The DNA for the CDR3 is TGCGCCAGCAGACTGGACAGGGCGCAAGAGACCCAGTACTTC.

The V and J genes are TRBV6-1 and TRBJ2-7; perhaps TRBD2 as D (5 bases). In germline, CDR1 is MNHNS, CDR2 SASEGT. CDR3 size: 13 residues. Trimming pared 5 bases from V and 0 bases from J, leaving 8 bases between. CDR3 sequence: CASSPGFSYEQYF. The CDR3 DNA follows: TGTGCCAGCAGTCCGGGATTCTCCTACGAGCAGTACTTC.